The 3 T cell receptor beta chains listed next were all sequenced from one sample in a study of tumor-infiltrating lymphocytes in localized non-small cell lung cancer. Profiled with immunoSEQ multiplex PCR; TCRdb holds only in-frame clones, not every one. The profile covers thousands of clones, with about 61% appearing a single time and roughly an eighth taken by the ten largest. Sample: lung tumor tissue. Every receptor here comes from a human donor with non-small cell lung cancer.

In nucleotides, the CDR3 is TGTGCCAGCTCACCAACGGACAAGGTCACCTACAATGAGCAGTTCTTC. Amino acids: CASSPTDKVTYNEQFF. The chain carries TRBV18 and TRBJ2-1; maybe TRBD1 (5 bases). This CDR3 is built from 16 residues. Looked up from germline, CDR1 is KGHSH and CDR2 is LQKENI. V was trimmed by 2 bases and J by 2 bases, leaving 13 bases between them.

This chain links TRBV9 with TRBJ2-3, with D unresolved. CDR1 and CDR2 (germline): SGDLS, YYNGEE. V lost 3 bases to trimming and J lost 1 base, with 3 bases between them. CDR3 size: 12 residues. CDR3 bases: TGTGCCAGCAGCGCCGGCACAGATACGCAGTATTTT. It encodes CASSAGTDTQYF.

The chain employs TRBV19 and TRBJ1-1; 8 positions agree with TRBD1. This CDR3 is 17 amino acids long. The J segment lost 0 bases and the V segment lost 1 base, leaving 7 bases of the junction unmatched. The germline V gene encodes CDR1 LNHDA and CDR2 SQIVND (reference sequence). The CDR3 DNA is TGTGCCAGTAGTATAGGCGACAGGGGCACCATGAACACTGAAGCTTTCTTT. The encoded protein is CASSIGDRGTMNTEAFF. The variable domain in full, completed from reference TRBV19 and TRBJ1-1, reads DGGITQSPKYLFRKEGQNVTLSCEQNLNHDAMYWYRQDPGQGLRLIYYSQIVNDFQKGDIAEGYSVSREKKESFPLTVTSAQKNPTAFYLCASSIGDRGTMNTEAFFGQGTRLTVV.